This T cell receptor beta chain was recorded in a study of OX40 agonist ivuxolimab in advanced cancers. Turning to the overall study: Ivuxolimab, which targeted the costimulatory receptor OX40 (CD134), was an agonistic, fully human IgG2 monoclonal antibody. Intravenous ivuxolimab was administered to patients every 2 weeks at six dose levels: 0.01, 0.1, 0.3, 1.5, 3 and 10 mg/kg. Among the approximately 54 dose-escalation patients, around 20 had hepatocellular carcinoma, about 15 melanoma, 9 renal cell carcinoma and 9 head and neck cancer. A male proportion of roughly 85% and a mean age of roughly 58 years, ranging from 23 to 79, were recorded for the dose-escalation cohort. Prior anti-PD-1, anti-PD-L1 or anti-CTLA-4 therapy was permitted, and about 40% of dose-escalation patients had received checkpoint inhibitors. Partial responses occurred in three dose-escalation patients, of whom one had hepatocellular carcinoma and two had cutaneous melanoma. Peripheral TCRbeta sequencing aimed to test whether ivuxolimab altered TCR sequence diversity and caused clonal T-cell expansion. The monotherapy dose-escalation portion (N ≈ 55 patients) of the phase I ivuxolimab trial is reported in the paper. Overall study outcomes, separate from this receptor: At doses of 0.1 to 3.0 mg/kg, clonal expansion of both CD4+ and CD8+ T cells in blood was seen between baseline and week 6. Low levels of normalized T-cell clonal expansion were also seen in some nonresponding patients. In the 0.1-3.0 mg/kg groups, partial responders were among the patients with the lowest normalized peripheral clonal expansion, particularly in CD8+ T cells. After ivuxolimab, CD8+ T cells had more expanded clones than CD4+ T cells on average. Antigen specificity was not determined for the clonally expanded peripheral T cells.

The trial excluded patients who had a history of autoimmune disease or who were on systemic immunosuppression. In every dose cohort, peripheral blood was drawn for TCR sequencing at baseline, cycle 4 day 1, and cycle 7 day 1. Samples came from an open-label, multicenter, first-in-human phase I dose-escalation trial of ivuxolimab. Adults with locally advanced or metastatic head and neck squamous cell, hepatocellular, melanoma or renal cell carcinoma were enrolled in the trial. Before TCR sequencing, CD4+ T cells and CD8+ T cells from peripheral blood were sorted into separate populations. Comments on this clone: Its specific antigen is unknown. No much larger clonotype is one base removed from it; base qualities were not supplied.

To sequence the TCRbeta CDR3 region, genomic DNA was isolated from the sorted cells. The immunoSEQ Assay was used to sequence the TCRbeta CDR3 regions. The table comes from immuneACCESS by way of TCRdb, which keeps in-frame sequences with V and J called. Part of the clones is missing from these tables; in studies checked, under half for an unresolved V gene and the rest for unknown reasons. The table for this sample lists some 99,000 clones; approximately 94% of them were counted only once. The ten largest clones take up around 0.18% of the sample. CDR1 and CDR2, per the germline V gene (reference sequence), are WNHNN and SYGVQD. Trimming costs V 6 bases and J 1 base, and their ends lie 9 bases apart. Inclusive of the bounding cysteine and phenylalanine, the CDR3 is 13 residues long. Only the CDR3 portion is preserved as DNA: 39 bases, with reading frame beginning at the first base.

The chain is assembled from TRBV10-1 and TRBJ1-1; tentative D gene TRBD1, with 5 bases matching. This TCR derives from an adult with an advanced solid tumor such as melanoma, head and neck, liver or kidney cancer. The sequenced sample was CD4+ or CD8+ T cells sorted from blood, obtained in a trial of the OX40 agonist ivuxolimab. The DNA sequence follows: TGCGCCAGCAGGGACACGTCGAACACTGAAGCTTTCTTT. Its protein is CASRDTSNTEAFF.